The 17 T cell receptor beta chains below all came from one sample that was sequenced in a study of control samples from healthy donors and cancer patients. Profiling relied on immunoSEQ multiplex PCR, and the TCRdb table lists in-frame clones only, not all of them. The sample has about 82,000 clones; 85% to 95% are singletons. The source material was blood. These receptors all come from a young woman in good health.

The V and J genes are TRBV3-1 (or the pseudogene TRBV3-2) and TRBJ1-5; D unresolved. V lost 1 base and J lost 1, with 11 bases in between. The germline gives CDR1 LGHDT, CDR2 YNNKEL (reference sequence). The CDR3 extends over 16 amino acids. CDR3 region: CASSQGQDGSNQPQHF. CDR3 coding DNA: TGTGCCAGCAGCCAAGGGCAGGACGGAAGCAATCAGCCCCAGCATTTT.

V gene TRBV14 combines with J gene TRBJ2-6; possible D gene TRBD1, 5 bases. V was cut by 6 bases and J by 0 bases, with 9 bases left in between. CDR1 and CDR2 (germline): SGHDN, FVKESK. The CDR3 is 15 residues long. The CDR3 DNA sequence: TGTGCCAGCAGTTACACAGGCTCTGGGGCCAACGTCCTGACTTTC. Encoded protein: CASSYTGSGANVLTF.

The chain combines TRBV9 with TRBJ2-5; 7 bases line up with TRBD2. Germline assignment: CDR1 SGDLS and CDR2 YYNGEE. This CDR3 contains 14 residues. Germline trimming cut 2 bases from V and 2 bases from J; bases unmatched to any gene: 3. CDR3 bases: TGTGCCAGCAGCGTTCAGGGAGGGCAAGAGACCCAGTACTTC. Encoded protein: CASSVQGGQETQYF.

The V gene is TRBV5-1, the J gene TRBJ2-2; no clear D. CDR3 size: 13 residues. V was cut by 2 bases and J by 1 base, with 3 bases left in between. Germline V lookup: CDR1 SGHRS, CDR2 YFSETQ. In nucleotides, the CDR3 is TGCGCCAGCAGCTTAGGGAACACCGGGGAGCTGTTTTTT. Its protein is CASSLGNTGELFF.

The CDR3 DNA is TGTGCCAGCAGCTTAGCGCTGGGTACAGGGTCGGACGCTGAAGCTTTCTTT. Its protein is CASSLALGTGSDAEAFF. The chain links TRBV7-9 to TRBJ1-1, with D tentatively TRBD1 (6 bases). This CDR3 contains 17 residues. Germline V gene data show CDR1 as SEHNR and CDR2 as FQNEAQ (reference sequence). With 0 bases removed from V and 6 bases from J, the gap between germline ends came to 20 bases.

V gene TRBV2 combines with J gene TRBJ2-7; D is perhaps TRBD1 (6 bases). The ends were cut back, 6 bases at V and 13 bases at J, with 19 bases in the middle. This CDR3 has 12 amino acids. In germline, CDR1 is SNHLY, CDR2 FYNNEI. This chain's CDR3 is CASRRGRGSGYF. The CDR3 DNA follows: TGTGCCAGCAGGAGGGGTAGGGGGAGCGGATACTTC.

CDR3 sequence reads: CASSPARQGGNQPQHF. CDR3 nucleotides: TGTGCCAGCAGCCCAGCCCGACAGGGAGGCAATCAGCCCCAGCATTTT. J is TRBJ1-5 and V is TRBV28; the match to TRBD1 covers 7 bases. Per germline, CDR1 MDHEN and CDR2 SYDVKM. The CDR3 has 16 amino acids. J lost 2 bases, V lost 6 bases, and 10 bases had no gene match.

The chain couples TRBV28 to TRBJ2-7, with D uncertain. Per the germline V gene, CDR1 is MDHEN and CDR2 is SYDVKM. The CDR3 runs to 12 residues. V was pared by 8 bases and J by 1 base, with 9 bases between. CDR3 DNA sequence: TGTGCCAGCCGCAGTCCTTCCTACGAGCAGTACTTC. Translating it yields CASRSPSYEQYF.

The chain has TRBV4-1 and TRBJ2-5; D remains unclear. V gave up 4 bases and J gave up 4 bases, with 13 bases separating them. This CDR3 is built from 14 residues. Germline loops: CDR1 MGHRA, CDR2 YSYEKL. This CDR3 reads CASSRPIVGETQYF. CDR3 coding DNA: TGCGCCAGCAGCCGCCCGATCGTAGGAGAGACCCAGTACTTC.

This clone has just one count. The chain has TRBV28 and TRBJ1-2; maybe TRBD1 (6 bases). Trimming took 5 bases from V and 2 from J, leaving 15 bases between them. Germline lookup yields CDR1 MDHEN and CDR2 SYDVKM. This CDR3 spans 15 amino acids. The CDR3 coding sequence is TGTGCCAGCAGTGGGGCGACAGGACTGAACTATGGCTACACCTTC. Amino acid sequence: CASSGATGLNYGYTF.

This chain joins TRBV6-1 and TRBJ1-6, with 7 bases fitting TRBD1. The ends lost 4 bases at V and 5 bases at J; junction bases unmatched: 14. Germline CDR1 MNHNS, CDR2 SASEGT. The CDR3 totals 18 residues. In DNA form, the CDR3 reads TGTGCCAGCAGTGCCCCCGAAGGACAGGTAGGGGATAATTCACCCCTCCACTTT. Its translation: CASSAPEGQVGDNSPLHF.

This chain connects TRBV27 to TRBJ2-3; D tentatively fits TRBD1 or TRBD2 (7 bases each). The V end was cut by 4 bases, the J end by 2 bases, with 16 bases between. CDR3 length: 16 amino acids. CDR1 and CDR2 (germline): MNHEY, SMNVEV (reference sequence). CDR3 coding DNA: TGTGCCAGCAGTTGGGGGAGGGGGCATTTCACAGATACGCAGTATTTT. It yields the protein CASSWGRGHFTDTQYF.

Turning to this clone: A junction end diverges from the germline sequence, so it may reflect a read error. This chain uses TRBV10-3 with TRBJ2-6, with no clear D. In germline, CDR1 is ENHRY, CDR2 SYGVKD. The CDR3 sequence is 16 residues long. DNA of the CDR3: TGTGCCATCAGCCCTCGACCGATCTCTGAGGCCAACGTCCTGACTTTC. Its translation: CAISPRPISEANVLTF.

The chain recombines TRBV29-1 with TRBJ2-5; no firm D call. Germline V gene data show CDR1 as SQVTM and CDR2 as ANQGSEA. The ends were cut back, 3 bases at V and 1 base at J, with 6 bases in the middle. CDR3 length: 12 residues. CDR3 amino acids: CSVEGGQETQYF. The CDR3 DNA reads TGCAGCGTTGAGGGCGGCCAAGAGACCCAGTACTTC.

CDR3 in amino acids: CASSQSRGTEAFF. The CDR3 bases are TGTGCCAGCAGCCAATCTCGAGGCACTGAAGCTTTCTTT. J is TRBJ1-1 and V is TRBV3-1 (or the pseudogene TRBV3-2); D is ambiguous. Trimming took 2 bases from V and 4 from J, leaving 8 bases between them. The CDR3 has 13 amino acids. Germline lookup yields CDR1 LGHDT and CDR2 YNNKEL (reference sequence).

The rearrangement joins TRBV5-1 to TRBJ2-1; 8 bases map to TRBD2. With V trimmed by 2 bases and J by 6 bases, 10 bases remained unmatched. This CDR3 has 16 residues. CDR1 SGHRS and CDR2 YFSETQ come from the germline V gene. The CDR3 coding sequence is TGCGCCAGCAGCTTCCTTCCCGGGACTAGGAGCAATGAGCAGTTCTTC. This translates into CASSFLPGTRSNEQFF. The variable domain in full, with the rest retrieved from reference TRBV5-1 and TRBJ2-1, is KAGVTQTPRYLIKTRGQQVTLSCSPISGHRSVSWYQQTPGQGLQFLFEYFSETQRNKGNFPGRFSGRQFSNSRSEMNVSTLELGDSALYLCASSFLPGTRSNEQFFGPGTRLTVL.

The genes are TRBV3-1 (or the pseudogene TRBV3-2) and TRBJ2-1; D is possibly TRBD2 (6 bases). Looked up from germline, CDR1 is LGHDT and CDR2 is YNNKEL (reference sequence). This CDR3 comprises 19 residues. V gave up 0 bases and J gave up 2 bases, with 20 bases separating them. Written as DNA, the CDR3 is TGTGCCAGCAGCCAAGAGGTAGTAGGTTGGGGACTGACCTACAATGAGCAGTTCTTC. This sequence encodes CASSQEVVGWGLTYNEQFF.